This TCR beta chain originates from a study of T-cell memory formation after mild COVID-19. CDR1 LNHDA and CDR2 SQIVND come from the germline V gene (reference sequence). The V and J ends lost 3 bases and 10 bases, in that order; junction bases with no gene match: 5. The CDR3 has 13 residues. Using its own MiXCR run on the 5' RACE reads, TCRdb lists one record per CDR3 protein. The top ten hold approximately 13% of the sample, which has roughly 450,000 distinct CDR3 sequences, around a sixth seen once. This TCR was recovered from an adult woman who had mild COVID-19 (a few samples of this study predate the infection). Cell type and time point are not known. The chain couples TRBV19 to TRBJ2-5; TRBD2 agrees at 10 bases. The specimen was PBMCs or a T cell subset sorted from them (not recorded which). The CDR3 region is CASSIASGSRQYF. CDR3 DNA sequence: TGTGCCAGTAGTATCGCTAGCGGGAGTCGCCAGTACTTC.